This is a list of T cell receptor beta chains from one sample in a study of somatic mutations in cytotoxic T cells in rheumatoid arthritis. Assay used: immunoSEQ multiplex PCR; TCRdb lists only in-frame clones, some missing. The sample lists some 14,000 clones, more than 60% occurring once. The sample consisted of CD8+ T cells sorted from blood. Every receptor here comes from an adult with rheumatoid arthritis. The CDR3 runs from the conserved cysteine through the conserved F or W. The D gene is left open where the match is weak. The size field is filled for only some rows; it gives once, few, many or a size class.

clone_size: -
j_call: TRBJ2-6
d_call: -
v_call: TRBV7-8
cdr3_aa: CASSRTGANVLTF
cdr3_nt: TGTGCCAGCAGCAGAACTGGGGCCAACGTCCTGACTTTC

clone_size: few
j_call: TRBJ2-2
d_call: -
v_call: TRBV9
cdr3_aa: CASSVSSQSGNTGELFF
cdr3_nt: TGTGCCAGCAGCGTTAGCAGCCAGAGCGGGAACACCGGGGAGCTGTTTTTT

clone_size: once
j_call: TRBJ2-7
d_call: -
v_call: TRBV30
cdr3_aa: CAWTEGVGRDIHEQYF
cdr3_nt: TGTGCCTGGACCGAGGGGGTGGGGCGGGACATCCACGAGCAGTACTTC

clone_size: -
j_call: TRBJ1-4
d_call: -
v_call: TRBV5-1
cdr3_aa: CASSFSPETNEKLFF
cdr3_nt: TGCGCCAGCAGCTTTTCGCCCGAGACTAATGAAAAACTGTTTTTT

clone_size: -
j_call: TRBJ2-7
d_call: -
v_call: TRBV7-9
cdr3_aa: CASSLGGLYEQYF
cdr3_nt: TGTGCCAGCAGCTTAGGGGGGCTCTACGAGCAGTACTTC

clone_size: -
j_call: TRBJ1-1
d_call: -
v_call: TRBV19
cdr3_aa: CASSIDLLGDHTEAFF
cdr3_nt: TGTGCCAGTAGTATAGATCTATTAGGGGACCACACTGAAGCTTTCTTT

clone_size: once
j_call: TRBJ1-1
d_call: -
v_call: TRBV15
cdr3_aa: CATSREGQGNTEAFF
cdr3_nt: TGTGCCACCAGCAGAGAGGGACAAGGGAACACTGAAGCTTTCTTT

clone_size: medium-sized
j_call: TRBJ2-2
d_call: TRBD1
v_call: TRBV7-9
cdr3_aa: CASSLPGTANTGELFF
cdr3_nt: TGTGCCAGCAGCCTCCCCGGGACAGCGAACACCGGGGAGCTGTTTTTT

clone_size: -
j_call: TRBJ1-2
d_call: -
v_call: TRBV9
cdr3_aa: CASSVETVAGRYGYTF
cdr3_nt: TGTGCCAGCAGCGTAGAAACCGTCGCGGGCCGATATGGCTACACCTTC

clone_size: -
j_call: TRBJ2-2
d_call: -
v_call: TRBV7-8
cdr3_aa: CASNLDTGELFF
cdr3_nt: TGTGCCAGCAACTTGGACACCGGGGAGCTGTTTTTT

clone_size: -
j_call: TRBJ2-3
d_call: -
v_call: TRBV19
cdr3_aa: CASSIGRSWTDTQYF
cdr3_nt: TGTGCCAGTAGTATAGGCAGGAGTTGGACAGATACGCAGTATTTT

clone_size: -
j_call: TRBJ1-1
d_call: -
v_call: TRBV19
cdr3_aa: CASKGRENTEAFF
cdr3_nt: TGTGCCAGTAAGGGAAGGGAGAACACTGAAGCTTTCTTT

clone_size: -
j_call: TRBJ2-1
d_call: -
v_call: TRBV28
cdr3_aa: CASSLILETYTYNEQFF
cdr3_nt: TGTGCCAGCAGTTTAATTCTGGAGACTTATACCTACAATGAGCAGTTCTTC

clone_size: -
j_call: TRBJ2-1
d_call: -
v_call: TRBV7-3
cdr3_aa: CASSLGPREPNLYNEQFF
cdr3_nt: TGTGCCAGCAGCTTAGGTCCCCGGGAGCCGAACCTCTACAATGAGCAGTTCTTC

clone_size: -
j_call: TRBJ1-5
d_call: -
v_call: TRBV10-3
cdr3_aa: CAISLDGSNQPQHF
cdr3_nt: TGTGCCATCAGTTTGGACGGCAGCAATCAGCCCCAGCATTTT

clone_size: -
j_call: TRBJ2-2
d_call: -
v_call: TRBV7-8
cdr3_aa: CASSSRDGTGELFF
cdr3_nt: TGTGCCAGCAGCTCCCGGGATGGCACCGGGGAGCTGTTTTTT

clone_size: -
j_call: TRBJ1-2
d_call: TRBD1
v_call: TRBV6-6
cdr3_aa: CASSWDSNYGYTF
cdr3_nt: TGTGCCAGCAGTTGGGACAGTAACTATGGCTACACCTTC

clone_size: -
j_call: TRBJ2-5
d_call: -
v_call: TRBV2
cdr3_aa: CASPRDSGSTQETQYF
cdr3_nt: TGTGCCAGCCCTCGGGACTCCGGATCGACCCAAGAGACCCAGTACTTC

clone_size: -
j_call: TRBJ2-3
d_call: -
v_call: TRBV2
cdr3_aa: CASSGARLAGTDTQYF
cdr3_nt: TGTGCCAGCAGTGGGGCTAGATTGGCGGGTACAGATACGCAGTATTTT

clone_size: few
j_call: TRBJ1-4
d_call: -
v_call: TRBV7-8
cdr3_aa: CASSLDSNEKLFF
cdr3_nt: TGTGCCAGCAGCTTAGACAGTAATGAAAAACTGTTTTTT

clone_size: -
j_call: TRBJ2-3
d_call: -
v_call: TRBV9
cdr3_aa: CASSKRDVGDTQYF
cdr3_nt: TGTGCCAGCAGCAAAAGAGACGTGGGGGATACGCAGTATTTT

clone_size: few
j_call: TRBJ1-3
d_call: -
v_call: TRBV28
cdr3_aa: CASSLPYSGNTIYF
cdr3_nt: TGTGCCAGCAGTTTGCCCTACTCTGGAAACACCATATATTTT

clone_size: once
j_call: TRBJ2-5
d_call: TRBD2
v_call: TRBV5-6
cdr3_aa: CASSWGTRAGETQYF
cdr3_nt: TGTGCCAGCAGCTGGGGGACTAGGGCCGGGGAGACCCAGTACTTC

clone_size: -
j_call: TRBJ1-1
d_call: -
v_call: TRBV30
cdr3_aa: CAWSREVNTEAFF
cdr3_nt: TGTGCCTGGAGTAGAGAAGTGAACACTGAAGCTTTCTTT

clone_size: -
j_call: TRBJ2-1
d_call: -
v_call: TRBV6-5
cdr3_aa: CASSYTDNLGTEQFF
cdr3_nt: TGTGCCAGCAGTTACACTGATAATCTAGGAACTGAGCAGTTCTTC

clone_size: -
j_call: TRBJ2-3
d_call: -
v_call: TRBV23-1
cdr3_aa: CASSQFQRNDQLDTQYF
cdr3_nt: TGCGCCAGCAGTCAATTCCAGCGTAACGATCAGCTAGATACGCAGTATTTT

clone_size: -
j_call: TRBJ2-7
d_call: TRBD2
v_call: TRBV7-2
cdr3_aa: CASSLPKGSSGGPYEQYF
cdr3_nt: TGTGCCAGCAGCTTACCCAAGGGGTCGAGCGGGGGTCCCTACGAGCAGTACTTC

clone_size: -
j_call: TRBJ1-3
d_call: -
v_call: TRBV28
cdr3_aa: CASTTHAGRWENTIYF
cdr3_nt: TGTGCCAGCACCACCCACGCAGGGCGGTGGGAAAACACCATATATTTT

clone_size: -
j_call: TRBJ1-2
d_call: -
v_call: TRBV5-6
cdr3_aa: CASSFFANSNYGYTF
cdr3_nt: TGTGCCAGCAGCTTTTTTGCGAACTCTAACTATGGCTACACCTTC

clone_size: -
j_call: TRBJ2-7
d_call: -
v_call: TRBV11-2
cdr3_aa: CASSLIRPYEQYF
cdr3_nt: TGTGCCAGCAGCTTAATCCGGCCCTACGAGCAGTACTTC

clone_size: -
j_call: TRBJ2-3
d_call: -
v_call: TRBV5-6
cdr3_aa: CASSFFGSDSSTDTQYF
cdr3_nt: TGTGCCAGCAGCTTCTTTGGTTCCGACTCTAGCACAGATACGCAGTATTTT

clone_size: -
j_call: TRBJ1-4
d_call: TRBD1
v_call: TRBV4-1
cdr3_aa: CASSHGDRELFF
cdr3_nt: TGCGCCAGCAGCCATGGGGACAGGGAACTGTTTTTT